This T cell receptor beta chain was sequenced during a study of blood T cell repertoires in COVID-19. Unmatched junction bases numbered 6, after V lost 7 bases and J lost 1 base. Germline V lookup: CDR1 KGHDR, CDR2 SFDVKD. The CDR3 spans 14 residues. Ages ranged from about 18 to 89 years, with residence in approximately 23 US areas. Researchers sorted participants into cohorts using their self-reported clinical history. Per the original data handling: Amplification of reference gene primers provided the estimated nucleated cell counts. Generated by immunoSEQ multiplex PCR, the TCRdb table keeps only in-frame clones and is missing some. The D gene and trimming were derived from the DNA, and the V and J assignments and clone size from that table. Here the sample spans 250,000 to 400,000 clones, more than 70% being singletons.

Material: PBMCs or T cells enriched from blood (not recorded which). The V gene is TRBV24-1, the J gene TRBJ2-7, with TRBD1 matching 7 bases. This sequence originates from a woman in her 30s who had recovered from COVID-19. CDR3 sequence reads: CATRGTVLSYEQYF. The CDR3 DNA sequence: TGTGCCACCAGGGGGACAGTTCTATCCTACGAGCAGTACTTC.